The clone carrying this T cell receptor beta chain occurred a few times. Antigen unknown. This sample is drawn from a study of response to subunit inactivated influenza vaccine. TCRdb re-called the RT-PCR reads through MiXCR, storing one row per CDR3 protein. Here the sample spans 540,000 or so distinct CDR3 sequences, 10% to 15% being singletons. Findings and limits, study-wide: Authors suggested each seasonal influenza vaccination recruits few new T cells.

The source of this sequence is a man over 45 who received an inactivated influenza vaccine. This specimen was PBMCs from blood, taken roughly 48 days after vaccination.

The CDR3 spells CASSSGGGNTEAFF. The CDR3 DNA follows: TGTGCCAGCAGCTCAGGGGGCGGGAACACTGAAGCTTTCTTT. This chain uses TRBV11-2 with TRBJ1-1, with 8 positions matching TRBD1. Germline V gene data show CDR1 as SGHAT and CDR2 as FQNNGV. This CDR3 comprises 14 residues. Trimming at V came to 4 bases and at J to 1 base, leaving 2 bases not matched to a gene.